The 25 T cell receptor beta chains given below trace back to one sample, sequenced in a study of OX40 agonist ivuxolimab in advanced cancers. Generated by immunoSEQ multiplex PCR, the TCRdb table keeps only in-frame clones and is missing some. The sample includes tens of thousands of clones, roughly four fifths of them seen just once. Material: CD4+ or CD8+ T cells sorted from blood, obtained in a trial of the OX40 agonist ivuxolimab. The receptors here all came from an adult with an advanced solid tumor such as melanoma, head and neck, liver or kidney cancer.

The chain has TRBV18 and TRBJ1-6, with D perhaps matching TRBD1 (6 bases). This CDR3 contains 16 residues. The germline V gene encodes CDR1 KGHSH and CDR2 LQKENI. V was cut by 3 bases and J by 7 bases, with 16 bases left in between. The CDR3 DNA reads as TGTGCCAGCTCACCTAATTCCCCAGGACAGAATTCACCCCTCCACTTT. It translates to CASSPNSPGQNSPLHF.

This sequence joins TRBV4-3 and TRBJ1-2; D call uncertain. CDR3 length: 15 residues. Germline V gives CDR1 LGHNA, CDR2 YSLEER. Between the trimmed V and J ends, which lost 0 bases and 5 bases, there was a span of 13 bases. The DNA of the CDR3 is TGCGCCAGCAGCCAAGATGTTCGAGGAGGGTATGGCTACACCTTC. This translates into CASSQDVRGGYGYTF.

The chain has TRBV6-1 and TRBJ1-5, with D tentatively TRBD1 (5 bases). The germline CDR1 and CDR2 sequences are MNHNS and SASEGT. The CDR3 contains 13 residues. V was clipped by 6 bases and J by 8 bases, with 14 bases between them. The CDR3 spells CASRQVPGEPQHF. The CDR3 nucleotides are TGTGCCAGCAGACAGGTTCCAGGAGAGCCCCAGCATTTT.

The rearrangement links TRBV4-2 to TRBJ1-5; TRBD1 matches at 10 bases. Germline-derived CDR1 and CDR2 are LGHNA and YNFKEQ. The trim removed 2 bases at V and 5 bases at J, leaving 6 bases unmatched. This CDR3 contains 16 residues. In DNA form, the CDR3 reads TGTGCCAGCAGCCAAAAGTCCGGGACAGGGGATCAGCCCCAGCATTTT. Translated, it gives CASSQKSGTGDQPQHF.

This rearrangement joins TRBV7-9 to TRBJ1-2; 7 bases align to TRBD1. Looked up from germline, CDR1 is SEHNR and CDR2 is FQNEAQ (reference sequence). V dropped 0 bases and J dropped 7; count of bases not matched to a gene: 5. This CDR3 has 14 amino acids. The chain's CDR3 is CASSLADRVRGYTF. The DNA for the CDR3 is TGTGCCAGCAGCTTAGCAGACAGGGTGCGTGGCTACACCTTC. The full variable domain, in which reference TRBV7-9 and TRBJ1-2 provide the parts outside the CDR3, is DTGVSQNPRHKITKRGQNVTFRCDPISEHNRLYWYRQTLGQGPEFLTYFQNEAQLEKSRLLSDRFSAERPKGSFSTLEIQRTEQGDSAMYLCASSLADRVRGYTFGSGTRLTVV.

The CDR3: CASSDSALGGGYTF. CDR3 bases: TGTGCCAGCAGTGACAGCGCCCTCGGGGGTGGCTACACCTTC. The chain couples TRBV28 to TRBJ1-2; tentative D call: TRBD1 (5 bases). The germline V gene encodes CDR1 MDHEN and CDR2 SYDVKM. Trimming cost V 5 bases and J 7 bases, with 17 bases left between them. The CDR3 has 14 amino acids.

This rearrangement joins TRBV9 to TRBJ2-1, with 8 bases aligning to TRBD2. Germline loops: CDR1 SGDLS, CDR2 YYNGEE. CDR3 size: 16 residues. V trimming: 4 bases; J trimming: 5 bases; junction bases outside the gene matches: 11. The CDR3 bases are TGTGCCAGCAGCCCCACATCCCCCGGGGGGGACAATGAGCAGTTCTTC. Residues: CASSPTSPGGDNEQFF.

The chain is built from TRBV2 and TRBJ1-6, with TRBD1 matching 8 bases. Looked up from germline, CDR1 is SNHLY and CDR2 is FYNNEI. Germline trimming cut 6 bases from V and 7 bases from J; bases unmatched to any gene: 5. The CDR3 covers 14 residues. The CDR3 bases are TGTGCCAGCAGGGAAACAGGGGGAAATTCACCCCTCCACTTT. Residues: CASRETGGNSPLHF. The full variable domain, rest sourced from reference TRBV2 and TRBJ1-6, is EPEVTQTPSHQVTQMGQEVILRCVPISNHLYFYWYRQILGQKVEFLVSFYNNEISEKSEIFDDQFSVERPDGSNFTLKIRSTKLEDSAMYFCASRETGGNSPLHFGNGTRLTVT.

This clone was counted a few times. This chain links TRBV2 with TRBJ1-5, with D possibly TRBD1 on 5 matching bases. The CDR3 consists of 15 residues. Germline loops: CDR1 SNHLY, CDR2 FYNNEI. V lost 7 bases and J lost 3, with 16 bases in between. CDR3 region: CASILTRGDNQPQHF. CDR3 coding DNA: TGTGCCAGCATTCTTACCCGGGGCGACAATCAGCCCCAGCATTTT.

This chain links TRBV4-3 with TRBJ1-5; D not resolved. This CDR3 has 14 amino acids. The germline gives CDR1 LGHNA, CDR2 YSLEER. V was cut by 1 base and J by 7 bases, with 11 bases left in between. This CDR3 reads CASSQVGVGQPQHF. The CDR3 DNA follows: TGCGCCAGCAGCCAAGTTGGCGTCGGCCAGCCCCAGCATTTT.

The gene calls are TRBV14 and TRBJ1-5; unclear D gene. Deletions cut 2 bases from V and 1 base from J, with 15 bases between. CDR3 length: 17 residues. Looked up from germline, CDR1 is SGHDN and CDR2 is FVKESK. CDR3 region: CASSQPRTAGSNQPQHF. DNA for the CDR3: TGTGCCAGCAGCCAACCTCGGACGGCGGGGAGCAATCAGCCCCAGCATTTT.

This clone was recorded once. The chain has TRBV9 and TRBJ2-7; D remains ambiguous. This CDR3 has 13 residues. Germline V gives CDR1 SGDLS, CDR2 YYNGEE. Trimming pared 0 bases from V and 1 base from J, leaving 5 bases between. CDR3: CASSVGPSYEQYF. The CDR3 DNA reads as TGTGCCAGCAGCGTAGGACCGTCCTACGAGCAGTACTTC.

The chain employs TRBV6-6 and TRBJ1-2, with no clear D. The CDR3 spans 11 residues. The V end was cut by 6 bases, the J end by 11 bases, with 13 bases between. Per the germline V gene, CDR1 is MNHNY and CDR2 is SVGAGI (reference sequence). The CDR3 sequence: CASSSLDLYTF. In DNA, the CDR3 is TGTGCCAGCAGCTCTCTTGACCTATACACCTTC.

The J gene is TRBJ1-1, the V gene TRBV19; D is ambiguous. Germline values: CDR1 LNHDA, CDR2 SQIVND (reference sequence). The CDR3 runs to 12 residues. V lost 9 bases and J 3 bases, leaving 11 bases between the germline ends. The CDR3 DNA follows: TGTGCCAGCGGACTGTTATACACTGAAGCTTTCTTT. Protein product: CASGLLYTEAFF.

Of note for this clone: This CDR3 is also generated by other DNA sequences in the sample. The J gene is TRBJ1-1, the V gene TRBV7-9, with D unclear. The CDR3 contains 14 residues. Germline V lookup: CDR1 SEHNR, CDR2 FQNEAQ (reference sequence). Trimming cost V 3 bases and J 0 bases, with 8 bases left between them. This CDR3 is CASSFGGLNTEAFF. As DNA, the CDR3 is TGTGCCAGCAGCTTTGGCGGGCTGAACACTGAAGCTTTCTTT.

The V call is TRBV30, the J call TRBJ1-2, with TRBD1 as a possible D gene (6 bases). V shed 3 bases and J shed 5 bases, with 13 bases lying between them. CDR3 size: 13 residues. Germline CDR1 GTSNPN, CDR2 SVGIG (reference sequence). DNA for the CDR3: TGTGCCTGGAGCCAACAAACAGGGTATGGCTACACCTTC. It is translated as CAWSQQTGYGYTF.

This clone was detected only a few times. This chain links TRBV30 with TRBJ1-1; D gene uncertain. V was trimmed by 0 bases and J by 1 base, leaving 6 bases between them. Germline CDR1 is GTSNPN and CDR2 is SVGIG (reference sequence). The CDR3 runs 13 residues. CDR3 DNA: TGTGCCTGGAGTGTACACCAGAACACTGAAGCTTTCTTT. Amino acids: CAWSVHQNTEAFF. The full variable domain, its missing parts supplied by reference TRBV30 and TRBJ1-1, is SQTIHQWPATLVQPVGSPLSLECTVEGTSNPNLYWYRQAAGRGLQLLFYSVGIGQISSEVPQNLSASRPQDRQFILSSKKLLLSDSGFYLCAWSVHQNTEAFFGQGTRLTVV.

This clone was observed once. The chain carries TRBV19 and TRBJ1-5; no definite D call. The CDR3 runs to 15 residues. Trimming removed 4 bases at V and 7 bases at J, with 17 bases between. Germline V gives CDR1 LNHDA, CDR2 SQIVND (reference sequence). The CDR3 is CASSTSGRNTQPQHF. The CDR3 DNA sequence: TGTGCCAGTAGTACCTCCGGGAGGAATACCCAGCCCCAGCATTTT.

The genes are TRBV7-6 and TRBJ1-6; D uncertain. This CDR3 comprises 18 residues. Germline V CDR1 and CDR2: SGHVS, FNYEAQ. V was cut by 6 bases and J by 5 bases, with 23 bases left in between. The CDR3 spells CASRTNFPDRKDNSPLHF. DNA of the CDR3: TGTGCCAGCAGGACCAACTTTCCCGACCGAAAAGATAATTCACCCCTCCACTTT.

CDR3 in DNA: TGTGCCAGCAGCTTAGCGATTCCACTAGCGGGGGGGCTAGGCACCGGGGAGCTGTTTTTT. Its protein is CASSLAIPLAGGLGTGELFF. The chain carries TRBV7-8 and TRBJ2-2, with TRBD2 matching over 13 bases. CDR1 is SGHVS and CDR2 is FQNEAQ in the germline V gene. V lost 0 bases and J lost 4; bases outside the gene matches: 11. The CDR3 runs 20 residues.

The chain carries TRBV7-2 and TRBJ1-3; the D is unclear. The CDR3 is 13 amino acids. The germline V and J ends were trimmed by 2 bases and 4 bases, with 6 bases remaining between them. The germline gives CDR1 SGHTA, CDR2 FQGNSA. CDR3 sequence (DNA): TGTGCCAGCAGCTTATCCAGAGGAAACACCATATATTTT. Its protein is CASSLSRGNTIYF.

CDR3 residues: CAGGTGNFGGEQYF. For the CDR3, the DNA is TGTGCCGGGGGAACCGGGAATTTCGGGGGCGAGCAGTACTTC. V usage is TRBV30 and J usage is TRBJ2-7, with D possibly being TRBD2 (6 bases). The V gene's germline CDR1 is GTSNPN and CDR2 SVGIG (reference sequence). The germline V and J ends were trimmed by 8 bases and 6 bases, with 23 bases remaining between them. This CDR3 region has 14 residues.

The V and J genes are TRBV27 and TRBJ2-3, with a possible D match to TRBD1 (5 bases). The CDR3 consists of 13 residues. The germline gives CDR1 MNHEY, CDR2 SMNVEV (reference sequence). V dropped 10 bases and J dropped 6 bases, with 17 bases sitting between them. CDR3: CATAWVGPDTQYF. In DNA, the CDR3 is TGTGCCACCGCGTGGGTGGGGCCGGATACGCAGTATTTT.

The rearrangement joins TRBV6-1 to TRBJ2-7, with 7 nucleotides matching TRBD2. Germline values: CDR1 MNHNS, CDR2 SASEGT. The CDR3 consists of 17 residues. With V trimmed by 4 bases and J by 3 bases, 15 bases remained unmatched. The CDR3 DNA is TGTGCCAGCAGTGGCGGGGGAAGTGGGGGAAGTTTCTACGAGCAGTACTTC. Translation: CASSGGGSGGSFYEQYF.

V usage is TRBV9 and J usage is TRBJ2-7, with 10 positions matching TRBD2. The CDR3 length is 16 residues. The germline CDR1 and CDR2 sequences are SGDLS and YYNGEE. V was clipped by 1 base and J by 2 bases; unmatched bases: 6. As DNA, the CDR3 is TGTGCCAGCAGCGTAACGGAAACTAGCGGGGCCTACGAGCAGTACTTC. This sequence encodes CASSVTETSGAYEQYF.